The sequence of this TCR beta chain was determined in a study of graft-versus-host responses after intestinal transplantation. About the study: Grafts that recipients had were multivisceral, liver-intestinal, or isolated intestinal transplants. Anti-thymocyte globulin induction was given to all recipients, followed by tacrolimus and steroids for around 3 years.

With respect to this clone: Its specificity is not known.

Notes on the study in general: Some GvH clones were seen earlier in gut or blood, suggesting intestinal origin. Within the allografts of patients who had graft-donor T cell macrochimerism, graft-versus-host to host-versus-graft clonal ratios were high.

Only in-frame clones appear in the TCRdb table, and some are missing; sequencing was by immunoSEQ multiplex PCR. The repertoire holds 40,000 to 45,000 clones, roughly 96% seen once, with approximately 0.54% in the top ten. The CDR3 has 15 amino acids. The germline CDR1 and CDR2 sequences are SNHLY and FYNNEI. After removal of 9 bases from V and 4 bases from J, the junction contained 11 bases not matched to a gene. This specimen was unstimulated CD8+ T cells sorted from spleen or lymph node cells, taken before transplant. This TCR was sampled from a human donor who was the organ donor for an intestinal transplant. The V gene is TRBV2, the J gene TRBJ1-2; 10 nucleotides match TRBD1. The CDR3 DNA reads TGTGCCAGACGACGGACAGGGGGATTGTTCTATGGCTACACCTTC. Its translation is CARRRTGGLFYGYTF.